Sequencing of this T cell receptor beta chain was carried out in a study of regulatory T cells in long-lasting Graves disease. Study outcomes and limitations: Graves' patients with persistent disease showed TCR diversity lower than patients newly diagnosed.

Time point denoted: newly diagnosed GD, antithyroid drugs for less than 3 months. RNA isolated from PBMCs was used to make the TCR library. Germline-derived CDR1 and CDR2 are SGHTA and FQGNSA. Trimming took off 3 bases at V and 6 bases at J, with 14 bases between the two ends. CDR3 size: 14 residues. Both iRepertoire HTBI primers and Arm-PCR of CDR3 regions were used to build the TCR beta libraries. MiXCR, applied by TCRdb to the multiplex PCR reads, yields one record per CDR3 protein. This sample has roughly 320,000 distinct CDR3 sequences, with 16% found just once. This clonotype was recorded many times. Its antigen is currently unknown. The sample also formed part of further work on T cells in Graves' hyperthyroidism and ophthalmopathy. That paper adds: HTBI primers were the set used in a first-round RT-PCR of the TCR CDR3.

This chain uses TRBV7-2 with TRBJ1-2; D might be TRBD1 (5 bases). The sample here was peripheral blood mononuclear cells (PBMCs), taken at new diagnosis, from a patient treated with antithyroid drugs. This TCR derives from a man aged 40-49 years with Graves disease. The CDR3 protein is CASSLTSQGDGYTF. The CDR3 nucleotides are TGTGCCAGCAGCTTGACCTCCCAGGGTGATGGCTACACCTTC.